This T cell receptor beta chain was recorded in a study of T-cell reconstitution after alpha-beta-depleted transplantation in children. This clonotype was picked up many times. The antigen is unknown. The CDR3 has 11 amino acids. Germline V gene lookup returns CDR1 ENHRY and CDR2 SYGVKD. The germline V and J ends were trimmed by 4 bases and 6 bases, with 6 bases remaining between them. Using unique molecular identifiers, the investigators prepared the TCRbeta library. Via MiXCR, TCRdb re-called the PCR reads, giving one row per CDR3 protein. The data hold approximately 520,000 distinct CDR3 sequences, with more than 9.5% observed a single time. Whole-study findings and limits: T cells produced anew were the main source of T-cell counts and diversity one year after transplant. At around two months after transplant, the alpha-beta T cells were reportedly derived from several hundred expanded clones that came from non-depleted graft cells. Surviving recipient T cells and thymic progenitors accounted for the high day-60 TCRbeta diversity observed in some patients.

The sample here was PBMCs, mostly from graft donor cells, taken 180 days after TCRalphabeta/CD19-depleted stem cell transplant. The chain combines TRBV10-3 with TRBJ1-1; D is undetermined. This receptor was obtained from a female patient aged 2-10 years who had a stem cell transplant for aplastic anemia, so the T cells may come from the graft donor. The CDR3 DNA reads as TGTGCCATCAGTGGTCATTCTGAAGCTTTCTTT. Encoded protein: CAISGHSEAFF.